The 27 T cell receptor beta chains below were found in one sample sequenced in a study of T cell changes during pregnancy in multiple sclerosis. The table came from immunoSEQ multiplex PCR; TCRdb's copy has only in-frame clones and leaves some out. Of approximately 110,000 clones listed, about nine tenths are singletons. This specimen was peripheral blood, taken after pregnancy. Source of these receptors: a female donor with multiple sclerosis, enrolled in a pregnancy study.

The chain has TRBV9 and TRBJ2-2; a possible D gene is TRBD2 (6 bases). The V end was cut by 5 bases, the J end by 6 bases, with 17 bases between. Germline CDR1 reads SGDLS; CDR2 reads YYNGEE. The CDR3 length is 15 residues. This CDR3 reads CASSPLTGRSGELFF. The DNA of the CDR3 is TGTGCCAGCAGTCCTCTAACGGGGAGGTCCGGGGAGCTGTTTTTT.

The chain has TRBV13 and TRBJ2-1; 9 bases agree with TRBD2. V gave up 5 bases and J gave up 4 bases; unmatched junction bases: 9. This CDR3 has 16 residues. CDR1 is PRHDT and CDR2 is FYEKMQ in the germline V gene (reference sequence). CDR3: CASSAGTSNSYNEQFF. For the CDR3, the DNA is TGTGCCAGCAGCGCCGGGACTAGCAATTCATACAATGAGCAGTTCTTC. Filled out from reference TRBV13 and TRBJ2-1, the complete variable domain reads AAGVIQSPRHLIKEKRETATLKCYPIPRHDTVYWYQQGPGQDPQFLISFYEKMQSDKGSIPDRFSAQQFSDYHSELNMSSLELGDSALYFCASSAGTSNSYNEQFFGPGTRLTVL.

This clone was detected once. V is TRBV4-1 and J is TRBJ2-1, with D tentatively TRBD2 (5 bases). The CDR3 runs 10 residues. Germline CDR1 reads MGHRA; CDR2 reads YSYEKL. The germline V and J ends were trimmed by 8 bases and 9 bases, with 8 bases remaining between them. The CDR3 nucleotides are TGCGCCAGCTCCCGGGGTGAGCAGTTCTTC. Translating gives CASSRGEQFF.

V gene TRBV6-6 combines with J gene TRBJ2-2; 8 bases map to TRBD2. The CDR3 length is 13 residues. V gave up 8 bases and J gave up 5 bases; unmatched junction bases: 4. Germline CDR1 and CDR2: MNHNY and SVGAGI (reference sequence). CDR3 DNA sequence: TGTGCCAGCGGCGGGGGGCGGACCGGGGAGCTGTTTTTT. It encodes CASGGGRTGELFF.

This chain connects TRBV19 to TRBJ2-1; 7 bases map to TRBD1. Germline CDR1 and CDR2: LNHDA and SQIVND (reference sequence). There are 15 residues in the CDR3. V was pared by 5 bases and J by 8 bases, with 12 bases of the junction left unmatched. The CDR3 DNA reads TGTGCCAGTAGTTTGACAGGGCCCTTTCCCTATGAGCAGTTCTTC. It codes for CASSLTGPFPYEQFF.

This clone has a single count. V is TRBV10-2 and J is TRBJ1-6; no reliable D call. Germline-derived CDR1 and CDR2 are WSHSY and SAAADI. The CDR3 sequence is 17 residues long. Trimming left V 0 bases short and J 7 bases short, with 16 bases between. CDR3 sequence: CASSESVASGVNSPLHF. In DNA form, the CDR3 reads TGCGCCAGCAGTGAGTCGGTAGCGTCTGGGGTGAATTCACCCCTCCACTTT.

The genes are TRBV27 and TRBJ2-7, with TRBD1 matching 8 bases. The CDR3 has 14 amino acids. The germline V gene has CDR1 MNHEY and CDR2 SMNVEV (reference sequence). Germline trimming cut 3 bases from V and 4 bases from J; bases unmatched to any gene: 5. CDR3 sequence: CASSFTGGAYEQYF. Written as DNA, the CDR3 is TGTGCCAGCAGTTTTACAGGGGGAGCTTACGAGCAGTACTTC.

The rearrangement uses TRBV27 and TRBJ2-7, with D possibly being TRBD2 (6 bases). CDR1 MNHEY and CDR2 SMNVEV come from the germline V gene (reference sequence). V lost 6 bases, J lost 5 bases, and 14 bases lay in between. CDR3 length equals 13 residues. The CDR3 DNA follows: TGTGCCAGCAGAAGATCGGGGGTGCACGAGCAGTACTTC. Amino acid sequence: CASRRSGVHEQYF.

This clone is a singleton in its sample. The chain combines TRBV5-6 with TRBJ1-2; the D gene is possibly TRBD1 (5 bases). The CDR3 is 12 residues long. Per germline, CDR1 SGHDT and CDR2 YYEEEE. V was shortened by 0 bases and J by 7 bases, with 7 bases between the two germline ends. The CDR3 loop is CASSLDGGGYTF. For the CDR3, the DNA is TGTGCCAGCAGCTTGGACGGGGGTGGCTACACCTTC.

This chain connects TRBV5-1 to TRBJ2-2, with 7 bases aligning to TRBD2. From germline, CDR1 is SGHRS and CDR2 YFSETQ. The CDR3 loop spans 15 amino acids. Trimming removed 0 bases from V and 4 bases from J; junction bases left unmatched: 3. The CDR3: CASSLAGTTTGELFF. DNA for the CDR3: TGCGCCAGCAGCTTGGCCGGGACTACCACCGGGGAGCTGTTTTTT.

The chain uses TRBV27 and TRBJ1-5; 10 bases align to TRBD1. Trimming took 4 bases from V and 3 from J; bases not matched to a gene: 9. CDR3 size: 17 residues. Germline CDR1 reads MNHEY; CDR2 reads SMNVEV (reference sequence). CDR3 loop: CASSSPSGTGANQPQHF. Written as DNA, the CDR3 is TGTGCCAGCAGTTCCCCCTCCGGGACAGGGGCCAATCAGCCCCAGCATTTT.

Of note for this clone: Its ends do not fully match the called genes, so a read error is possible. CDR3 in amino acids: CASSLGVDNEQFF. The CDR3 nucleotides read TGTGCTAGCAGCTTAGGCGTCGACAATGAGCAGTTCTTC. V usage is TRBV7-7 and J usage is TRBJ2-1, with D uncertain. The CDR3 runs 13 residues. Germline-derived CDR1 and CDR2 are SSHAT and FNYEAQ (reference sequence).

This sequence joins TRBV9 and TRBJ1-1; D is possibly TRBD1 (5 bases). This CDR3 has 14 amino acids. Germline V gives CDR1 SGDLS, CDR2 YYNGEE. The ends were cut back, 3 bases at V and 5 bases at J, with 14 bases in the middle. CDR3 bases: TGTGCCAGCAGCGCCCTAACGGGGGGGACTGAAGCTTTCTTT. Translating gives CASSALTGGTEAFF.

This chain joins TRBV7-8 and TRBJ1-6; D gene ambiguous. V gave up 1 base and J gave up 10 bases, with 17 bases separating them. CDR1 is SGHVS and CDR2 is FQNEAQ in the germline V gene. CDR3 length: 16 amino acids. CDR3 sequence reads: CASSLGPSSSTSPLHF. The CDR3 nucleotides are TGTGCCAGCAGCTTAGGCCCGTCGAGTAGTACCTCACCCCTCCACTTT. The full variable domain, completed using reference TRBV7-8 and TRBJ1-6, is GAGVSQSPRYKVAKRGQDVALRCDPISGHVSLFWYQQALGQGPEFLTYFQNEAQLDKSGLPSDRFFAERPEGSVSTLKIQRTQQEDSAVYLCASSLGPSSSTSPLHFGNGTRLTVT.

The rearrangement joins TRBV18 to TRBJ1-2; 9 bases fit TRBD1. V was pared by 3 bases and J by 7 bases, with 12 bases of the junction left unmatched. Germline V gene data show CDR1 as KGHSH and CDR2 as LQKENI. CDR3 length: 16 residues. The CDR3 DNA reads TGTGCCAGCTCACCGGTCGCCGGGACAGGGCTTTCTGGCTACACCTTC. Translating it yields CASSPVAGTGLSGYTF.

This clone was seen only a few times. This chain joins TRBV30 and TRBJ1-5; perhaps TRBD1 as D (6 bases). Germline V gene data show CDR1 as GTSNPN and CDR2 as SVGIG (reference sequence). This CDR3 has 16 amino acids. The V end was cut by 0 bases, the J end by 0 bases, with 12 bases between. The CDR3 coding sequence is TGTGCCTGGAGTGTTAGACAGGTTAATAGCAATCAGCCCCAGCATTTT. Translation gives CAWSVRQVNSNQPQHF.

This sequence joins TRBV21-1 and TRBJ1-4; TRBD1 reflects the table's D call only, with no check against the DNA. TRBV21-1 is labeled a pseudogene. This CDR3 is 13 amino acids long. In nucleotides, the CDR3 is TGTGCCAGCAAGCAGGGGGCTTCGGAAAAACTGTTTTTT. It codes for CASKQGASEKLFF.

The J gene is TRBJ1-2, the V gene TRBV13, with D unclear. The CDR3 is made up of 14 amino acids. V shed 4 bases and J shed 1 base, with 10 bases lying between them. Per the germline V gene, CDR1 is PRHDT and CDR2 is FYEKMQ (reference sequence). The CDR3: CASSSRGRNYGYTF. For the CDR3, the DNA is TGTGCCAGCAGCTCTCGAGGGCGTAACTATGGCTACACCTTC.

The chain has TRBV11-2 and TRBJ2-7; 7 bases line up with TRBD2. In germline, CDR1 is SGHAT, CDR2 FQNNGV. The CDR3 totals 14 residues. The ends lost 5 bases at V and 3 bases at J; junction bases unmatched: 7. The CDR3 loop is CASSLGEGHYEQYF. CDR3 coding DNA: TGTGCCAGCAGCCTGGGGGAGGGTCACTACGAGCAGTACTTC.

This clone was detected a few times. This CDR3 reads CAWRNAGRAQPQHF. The CDR3 DNA sequence: TGTGCCTGGAGAAACGCAGGGCGCGCTCAGCCCCAGCATTTT. The chain recombines TRBV30 with TRBJ1-5, with D possibly being TRBD1 (5 bases). V lost 3 bases and J lost 6, with 15 bases in between. Germline CDR1 GTSNPN, CDR2 SVGIG (reference sequence). The CDR3 is 14 amino acids.

The J gene is TRBJ2-7, the V gene TRBV5-1, with 8 bases matching TRBD1. CDR3 length equals 14 residues. The germline V gene has CDR1 SGHRS and CDR2 YFSETQ. J lost 3 bases, V lost 5 bases, and 7 bases had no gene match. CDR3 in DNA: TGCGCCAGCAGTCAGGACAGGGTTGGCTACGAGCAGTACTTC. It codes for CASSQDRVGYEQYF.

The rearrangement uses TRBV29-1 and TRBJ2-2, with a tentative D call TRBD1 (8 bases). The CDR3 runs to 16 residues. V was shortened by 6 bases and J by 2 bases, with 19 bases between the two germline ends. CDR1 is SQVTM and CDR2 is ANQGSEA in the germline V gene. CDR3 amino acids: CSVGGRQGTNTGELFF. Written as DNA, the CDR3 is TGCAGCGTGGGAGGGAGACAGGGGACCAACACCGGGGAGCTGTTTTTT.

The V call is TRBV5-1, the J call TRBJ1-2, with 11 bases identical to TRBD1. The V and J ends lost 4 bases and 0 bases, in that order; junction bases with no gene match: 8. Germline V lookup: CDR1 SGHRS, CDR2 YFSETQ. The CDR3 consists of 17 residues. The CDR3 DNA follows: TGCGCCAGCAGCAAGGGACAGGGGGACCACTCTAACTATGGCTACACCTTC. It encodes CASSKGQGDHSNYGYTF.

The chain couples TRBV25-1 to TRBJ2-5, with D possibly TRBD2 on 5 matching bases. The CDR3 totals 13 residues. V lost 5 bases to trimming and J lost 5 bases, with 12 bases between them. Germline-derived CDR1 and CDR2 are MGHDK and SYGVNS. CDR3 loop: CASSRRGPETQYF. The CDR3 nucleotides are TGTGCCAGCAGTCGCCGGGGTCCGGAGACCCAGTACTTC.

The V and J genes are TRBV30 and TRBJ1-2, with 8 bases lining up with TRBD1. Germline assignment: CDR1 GTSNPN and CDR2 SVGIG (reference sequence). This CDR3 is built from 13 residues. CDR3 bases: TGTATTTTGGGACAGGCTGCTAACTATGGCTACACCTTC. This sequence encodes CILGQAANYGYTF. The variable domain in full, with the rest retrieved from reference TRBV30 and TRBJ1-2, is SQTIHQWPATLVQPVGSPLSLECTVEGTSNPNLYWYRQAAGRGLQLLFYSVGIGQISSEVPQNLSASRPQDRQFILSSKKLLLSDSGFYLCILGQAANYGYTFGSGTRLTVV.

The V and J genes are TRBV11-2 and TRBJ2-7, with TRBD1 matching 7 bases. V lost 1 base to trimming and J lost 5 bases; unmatched junction nucleotides: 8. The CDR3 sequence is 15 residues long. Germline CDR1 and CDR2: SGHAT and FQNNGV. CDR3 in DNA: TGTGCCAGCAGCTTAGTCCTGACAGGGAGCCACGAGCAGTACTTC. Protein product: CASSLVLTGSHEQYF.

A single count supports this clone. This chain uses TRBV5-4 with TRBJ2-1, with D perhaps matching TRBD2 (6 bases). This CDR3 contains 16 residues. V was pared by 4 bases and J by 0 bases, with 14 bases between. The germline CDR1 and CDR2 sequences are SGHNT and YYREEE (reference sequence). The CDR3 DNA follows: TGTGCCAGCAGCGCCGGGAGCCCGAGCTCCTACAATGAGCAGTTCTTC. Its protein is CASSAGSPSSYNEQFF.